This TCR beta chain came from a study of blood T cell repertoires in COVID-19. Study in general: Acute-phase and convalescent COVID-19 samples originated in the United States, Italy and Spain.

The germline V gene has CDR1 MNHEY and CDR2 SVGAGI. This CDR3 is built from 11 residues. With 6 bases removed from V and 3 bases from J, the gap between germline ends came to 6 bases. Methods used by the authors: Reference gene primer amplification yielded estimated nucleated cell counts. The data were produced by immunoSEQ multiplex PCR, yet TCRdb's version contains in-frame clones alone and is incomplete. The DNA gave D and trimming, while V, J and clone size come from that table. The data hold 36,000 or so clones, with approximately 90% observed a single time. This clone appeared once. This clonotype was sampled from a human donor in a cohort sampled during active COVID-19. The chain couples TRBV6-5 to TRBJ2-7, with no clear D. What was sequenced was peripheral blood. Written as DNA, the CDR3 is TGTGCCAGCAGAGCCTACTACGAGCAGTACTTC. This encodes CASRAYYEQYF.